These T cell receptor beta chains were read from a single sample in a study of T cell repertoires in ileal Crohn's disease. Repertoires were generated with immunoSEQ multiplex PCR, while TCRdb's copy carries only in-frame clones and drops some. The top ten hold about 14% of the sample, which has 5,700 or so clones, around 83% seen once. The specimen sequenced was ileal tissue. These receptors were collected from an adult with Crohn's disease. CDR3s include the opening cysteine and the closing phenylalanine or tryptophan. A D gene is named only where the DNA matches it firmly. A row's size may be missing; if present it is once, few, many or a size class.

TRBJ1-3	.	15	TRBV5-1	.	TGCGCCAGCAGCGACGGACTGCCCTCTGGAAACACCATATATTTT	CASSDGLPSGNTIYF
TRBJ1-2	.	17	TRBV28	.	TGTGCCAGCAGCCTACCCCCTCCGGCGGAAGGTCCCTATGGCTACACCTTC	CASSLPPPAEGPYGYTF
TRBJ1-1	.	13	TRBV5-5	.	TGTGCCAGCTGTGACAGAATAAAAACTGAAGCTTTCTTT	CASCDRIKTEAFF
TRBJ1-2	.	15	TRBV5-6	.	TGTGCCAGCAGCTTGTACCCAGGAGTTGATGATGGCTACACCTTC	CASSLYPGVDDGYTF
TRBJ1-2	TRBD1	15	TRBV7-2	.	TGTGCCAGCAGCTATCGGGACAGGTCTTCCTATGGCTACACCTTC	CASSYRDRSSYGYTF
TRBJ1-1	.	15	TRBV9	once	TGTGCCAGCAGCGTAGCTTCTGGGGTGAACACTGAAGCTTTCTTT	CASSVASGVNTEAFF
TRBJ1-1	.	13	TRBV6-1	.	TGTGCCAGCAGCTTTAGTAGCGGGGAAGAAGCTTTCTTT	CASSFSSGEEAFF
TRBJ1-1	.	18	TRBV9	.	TGTGCCAGCAGCGCGCACAAACAGGGTCTCATCATGAACACTGAAGCTTTCTTT	CASSAHKQGLIMNTEAFF
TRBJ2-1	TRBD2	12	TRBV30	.	TGTGCCCGGAAGACTAGCGGGAGGGCCGCGTTCTTC	CARKTSGRAAFF
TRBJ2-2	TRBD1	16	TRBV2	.	TGTGCCAGCAGTGAAGCCGGGACAGAGAACACCGGGGAGCTGTTTTTT	CASSEAGTENTGELFF
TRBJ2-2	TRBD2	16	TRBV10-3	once	TGTGCCATCAGTACAAGACTAGCGGGGATCACCGGGGAGCTGTTTTTT	CAISTRLAGITGELFF
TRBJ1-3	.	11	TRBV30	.	TGTGCCTGGAGTGCTGGAAACACCATATATTTT	CAWSAGNTIYF
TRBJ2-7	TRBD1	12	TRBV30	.	TGTGCCTGGGACAGGGGATCCTACGAGCAGTACTTC	CAWDRGSYEQYF
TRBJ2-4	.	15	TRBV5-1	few	TGCGCCAGCAGCTTGGTCGCGGAAGCCAAAAACATTCAGTACTTC	CASSLVAEAKNIQYF
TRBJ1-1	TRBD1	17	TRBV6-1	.	TGTGCCAGCAGTGAAGCAGTAACAGGGGTTATGAACACTGAAGCTTTCTTT	CASSEAVTGVMNTEAFF
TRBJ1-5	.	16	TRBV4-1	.	TGCGCCAGCAGCCAACTGTCACGGGGTAACGGTCAGCCCCAGCATTTT	CASSQLSRGNGQPQHF
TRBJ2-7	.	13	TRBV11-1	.	TGTGCCAGCAGCCCTCGTGGTTTGGACGAGCAGTACTTC	CASSPRGLDEQYF